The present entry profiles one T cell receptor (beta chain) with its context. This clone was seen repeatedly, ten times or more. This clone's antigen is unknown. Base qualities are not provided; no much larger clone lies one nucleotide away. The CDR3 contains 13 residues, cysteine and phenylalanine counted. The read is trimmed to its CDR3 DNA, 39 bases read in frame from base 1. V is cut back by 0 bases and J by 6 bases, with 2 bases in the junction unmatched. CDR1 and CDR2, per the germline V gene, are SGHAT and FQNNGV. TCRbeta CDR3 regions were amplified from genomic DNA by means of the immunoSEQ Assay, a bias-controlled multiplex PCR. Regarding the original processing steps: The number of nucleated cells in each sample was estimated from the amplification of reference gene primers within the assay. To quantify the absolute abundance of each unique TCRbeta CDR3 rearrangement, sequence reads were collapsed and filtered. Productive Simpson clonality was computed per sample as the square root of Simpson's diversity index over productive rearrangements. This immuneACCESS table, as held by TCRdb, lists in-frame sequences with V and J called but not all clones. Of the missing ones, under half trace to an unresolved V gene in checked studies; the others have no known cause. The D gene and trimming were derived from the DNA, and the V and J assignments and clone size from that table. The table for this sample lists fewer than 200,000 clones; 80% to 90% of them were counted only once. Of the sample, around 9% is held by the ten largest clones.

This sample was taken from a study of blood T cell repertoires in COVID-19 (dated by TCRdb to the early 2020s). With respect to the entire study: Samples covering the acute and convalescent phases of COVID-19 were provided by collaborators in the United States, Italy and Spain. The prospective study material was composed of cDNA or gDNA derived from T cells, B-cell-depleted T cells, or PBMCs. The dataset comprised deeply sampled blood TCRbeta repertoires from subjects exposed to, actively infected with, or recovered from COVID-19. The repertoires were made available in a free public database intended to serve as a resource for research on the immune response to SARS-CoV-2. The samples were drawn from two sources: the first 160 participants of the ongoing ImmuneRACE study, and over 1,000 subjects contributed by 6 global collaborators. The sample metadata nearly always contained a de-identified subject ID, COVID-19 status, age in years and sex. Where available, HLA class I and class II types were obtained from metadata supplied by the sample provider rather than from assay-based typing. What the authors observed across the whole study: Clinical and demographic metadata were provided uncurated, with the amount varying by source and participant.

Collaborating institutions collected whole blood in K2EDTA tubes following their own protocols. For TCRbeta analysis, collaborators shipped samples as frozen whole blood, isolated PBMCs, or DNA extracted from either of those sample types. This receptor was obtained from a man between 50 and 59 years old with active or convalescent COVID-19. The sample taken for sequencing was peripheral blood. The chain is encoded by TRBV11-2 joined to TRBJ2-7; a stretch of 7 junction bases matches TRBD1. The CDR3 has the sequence CASSLDAGGEQYF. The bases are TGTGCCAGCAGCTTAGATGCAGGGGGCGAGCAGTACTTC. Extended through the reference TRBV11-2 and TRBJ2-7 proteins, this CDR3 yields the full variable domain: EAGVAQSPRYKIIEKRQSVAFWCNPISGHATLYWYQQILGQGPKLLIQFQNNGVVDDSQLPKDRFSAERLKGVDSTLKIQPAKLEDSAVYLCASSLDAGGEQYFGPGTRLTVT.